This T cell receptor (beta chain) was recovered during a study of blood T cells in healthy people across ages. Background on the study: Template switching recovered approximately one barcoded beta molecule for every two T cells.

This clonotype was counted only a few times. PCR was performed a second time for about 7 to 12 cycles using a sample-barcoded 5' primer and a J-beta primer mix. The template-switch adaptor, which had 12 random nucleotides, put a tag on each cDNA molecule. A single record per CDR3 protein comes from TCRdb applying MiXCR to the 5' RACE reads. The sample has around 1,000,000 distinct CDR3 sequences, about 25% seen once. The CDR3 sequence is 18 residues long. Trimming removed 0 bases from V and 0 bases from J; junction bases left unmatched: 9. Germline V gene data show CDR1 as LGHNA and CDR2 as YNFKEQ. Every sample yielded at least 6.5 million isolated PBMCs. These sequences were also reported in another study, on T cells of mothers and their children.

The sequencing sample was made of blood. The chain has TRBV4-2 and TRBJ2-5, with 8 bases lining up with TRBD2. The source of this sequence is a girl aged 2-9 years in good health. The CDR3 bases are TGTGCCAGCAGCCAAGAGTTAAAGGCGGGAGGACACCAAGAGACCCAGTACTTC. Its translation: CASSQELKAGGHQETQYF.